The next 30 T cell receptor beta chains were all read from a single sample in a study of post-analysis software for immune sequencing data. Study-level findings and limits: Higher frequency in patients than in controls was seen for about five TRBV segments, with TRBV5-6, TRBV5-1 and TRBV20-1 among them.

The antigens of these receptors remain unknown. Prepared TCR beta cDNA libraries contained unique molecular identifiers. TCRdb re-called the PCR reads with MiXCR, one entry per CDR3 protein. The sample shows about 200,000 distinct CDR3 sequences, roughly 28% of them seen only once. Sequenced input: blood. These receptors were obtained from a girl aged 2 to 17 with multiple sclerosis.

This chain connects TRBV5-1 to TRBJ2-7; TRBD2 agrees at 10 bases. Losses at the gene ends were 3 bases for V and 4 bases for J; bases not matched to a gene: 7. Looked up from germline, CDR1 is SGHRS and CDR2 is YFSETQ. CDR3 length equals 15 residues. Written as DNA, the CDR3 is TGCGCCAGCAGCTGGCTAGCGGGAGTCGGGTACGAGCAGTACTTC. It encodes CASSWLAGVGYEQYF.

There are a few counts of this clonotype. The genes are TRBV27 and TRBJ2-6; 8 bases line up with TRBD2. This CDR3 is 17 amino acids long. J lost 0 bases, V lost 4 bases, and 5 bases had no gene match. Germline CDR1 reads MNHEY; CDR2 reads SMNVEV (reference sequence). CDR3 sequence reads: CASSSGGSSSGANVLTF. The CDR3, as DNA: TGTGCCAGCAGTTCGGGAGGGAGCAGCTCTGGGGCCAACGTCCTGACTTTC.

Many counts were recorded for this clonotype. The CDR3 loop is CSASTGFGAYEQYF. The CDR3 nucleotides read TGCAGTGCTTCAACCGGGTTCGGGGCCTACGAGCAGTACTTC. The chain couples TRBV20-1 to TRBJ2-7; a possible D gene is TRBD2 (5 bases). This CDR3 contains 14 residues. V lost 5 bases and J 2 bases, leaving 16 bases between the germline ends. Per germline, CDR1 DFQATT and CDR2 SNEGSKA (reference sequence).

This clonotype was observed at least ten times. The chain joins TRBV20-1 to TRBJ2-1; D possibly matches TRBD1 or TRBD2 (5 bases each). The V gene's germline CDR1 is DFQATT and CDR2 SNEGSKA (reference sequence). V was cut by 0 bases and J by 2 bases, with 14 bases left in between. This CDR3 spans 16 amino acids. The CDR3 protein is CSARDWGGGPYNEQFF. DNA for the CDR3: TGCAGTGCTAGAGATTGGGGCGGAGGACCCTACAATGAGCAGTTCTTC.

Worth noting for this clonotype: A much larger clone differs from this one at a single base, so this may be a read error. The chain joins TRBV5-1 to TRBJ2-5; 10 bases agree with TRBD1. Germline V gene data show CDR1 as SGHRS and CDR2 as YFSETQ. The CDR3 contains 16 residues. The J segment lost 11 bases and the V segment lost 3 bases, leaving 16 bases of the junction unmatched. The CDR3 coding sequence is TGCGCCAGCAGCTCGGGGACCGGGACAGGGGTCTATGAGCAGTACTTC. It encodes CASSSGTGTGVYEQYF.

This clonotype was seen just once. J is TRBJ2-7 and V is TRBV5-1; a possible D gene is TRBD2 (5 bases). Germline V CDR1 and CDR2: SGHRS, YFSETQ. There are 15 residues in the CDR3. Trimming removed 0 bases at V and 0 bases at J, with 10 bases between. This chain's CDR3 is CASSLEGDLSYEQYF. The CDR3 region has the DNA TGCGCCAGCAGCTTGGAGGGAGACCTCTCCTACGAGCAGTACTTC.

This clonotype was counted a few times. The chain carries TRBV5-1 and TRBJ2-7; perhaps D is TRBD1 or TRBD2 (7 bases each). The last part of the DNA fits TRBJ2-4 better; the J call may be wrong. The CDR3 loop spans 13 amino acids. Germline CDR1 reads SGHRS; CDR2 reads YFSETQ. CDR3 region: CASGSQGGNIQYF. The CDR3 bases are TGCGCCAGCGGCTCTCAGGGGGGGAACATTCAGTACTTC.

The CDR3 reads CASSFQAVEDTQYF. CDR3 sequence (DNA): TGTGCCAGCAGCTTTCAGGCGGTAGAAGATACGCAGTATTTT. The V gene is TRBV11-1, the J gene TRBJ2-3; no reliable D call. The CDR3 is 14 residues long. The germline V gene encodes CDR1 SGHAT and CDR2 FQDESV (reference sequence). V lost 3 bases and J lost 5, with 12 bases in between. The full variable domain, completed using reference TRBV11-1 and TRBJ2-3, is EAEVAQSPRYKITEKSQAVAFWCDPISGHATLYWYRQILGQGPELLVQFQDESVVDDSQLPKDRFSAERLKGVDSTLKIQPAELGDSAMYLCASSFQAVEDTQYFGPGTRLTVL.

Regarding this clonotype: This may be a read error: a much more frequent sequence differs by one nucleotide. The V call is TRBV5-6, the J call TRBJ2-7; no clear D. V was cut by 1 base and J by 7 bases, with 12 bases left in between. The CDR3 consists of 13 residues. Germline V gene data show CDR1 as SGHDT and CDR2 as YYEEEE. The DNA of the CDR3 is TGTGCCAGCAGCTTGAGCTCCTACAATGAGCAGTACTTC. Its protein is CASSLSSYNEQYF.

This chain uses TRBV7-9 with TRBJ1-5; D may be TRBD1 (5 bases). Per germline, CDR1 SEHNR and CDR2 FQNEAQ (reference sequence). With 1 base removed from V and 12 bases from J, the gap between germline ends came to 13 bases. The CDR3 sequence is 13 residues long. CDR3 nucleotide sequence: TGTGCCAGCAGCTTAGATGGGGGGATGAGCCAGCATTTT. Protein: CASSLDGGMSQHF.

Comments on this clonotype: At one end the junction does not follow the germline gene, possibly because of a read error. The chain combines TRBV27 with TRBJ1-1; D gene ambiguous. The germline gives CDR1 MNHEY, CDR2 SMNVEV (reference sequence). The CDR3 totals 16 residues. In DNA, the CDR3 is TGTGCCAGCAGTCCCCAGGAGTGGGTCGGGAACACTGAAACTTTCTTT. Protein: CASSPQEWVGNTETFF.

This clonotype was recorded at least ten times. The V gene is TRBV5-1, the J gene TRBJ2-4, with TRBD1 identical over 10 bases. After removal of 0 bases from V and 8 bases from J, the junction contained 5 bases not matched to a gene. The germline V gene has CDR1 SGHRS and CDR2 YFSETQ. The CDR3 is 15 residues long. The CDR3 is CASSLAGGQGYIQYF. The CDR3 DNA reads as TGCGCCAGCAGCTTGGCCGGGGGACAGGGGTACATTCAGTACTTC.

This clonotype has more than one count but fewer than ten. CDR3 region: CASSLSITGKEYEQYF. The DNA for the CDR3 is TGTGCCAGCAGTTTATCGATTACGGGGAAGGAATACGAGCAGTACTTC. V usage is TRBV27 and J usage is TRBJ2-7; tentative D call: TRBD2 (5 bases). The CDR3 covers 16 residues. Trimming took off 0 bases at V and 4 bases at J, with 16 bases between the two ends. Germline CDR1 reads MNHEY; CDR2 reads SMNVEV (reference sequence).

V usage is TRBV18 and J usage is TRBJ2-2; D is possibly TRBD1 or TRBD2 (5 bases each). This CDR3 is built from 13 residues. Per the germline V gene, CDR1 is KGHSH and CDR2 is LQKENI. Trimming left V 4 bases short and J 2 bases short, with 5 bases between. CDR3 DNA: TGTGCCAGCTCACGGGACAACACCGGGGAGCTGTTTTTT. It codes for CASSRDNTGELFF.

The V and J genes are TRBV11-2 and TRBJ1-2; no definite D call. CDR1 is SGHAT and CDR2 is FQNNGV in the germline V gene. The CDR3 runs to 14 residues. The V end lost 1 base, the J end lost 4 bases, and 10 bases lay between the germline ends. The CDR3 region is CASSLVRTPYGYTF. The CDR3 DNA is TGTGCCAGCAGCTTAGTGCGGACCCCCTATGGCTACACCTTC. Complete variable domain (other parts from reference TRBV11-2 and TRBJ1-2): EAGVAQSPRYKIIEKRQSVAFWCNPISGHATLYWYQQILGQGPKLLIQFQNNGVVDDSQLPKDRFSAERLKGVDSTLKIQPAKLEDSAVYLCASSLVRTPYGYTFGSGTRLTVV.

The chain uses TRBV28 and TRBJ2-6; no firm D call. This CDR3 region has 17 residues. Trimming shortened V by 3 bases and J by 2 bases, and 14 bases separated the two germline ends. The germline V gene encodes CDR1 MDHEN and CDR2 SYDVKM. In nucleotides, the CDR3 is TGTGCCAGCAGTTTGTCGGGTTATAAAGCTGGGGCCAACGTCCTGACTTTC. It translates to CASSLSGYKAGANVLTF.

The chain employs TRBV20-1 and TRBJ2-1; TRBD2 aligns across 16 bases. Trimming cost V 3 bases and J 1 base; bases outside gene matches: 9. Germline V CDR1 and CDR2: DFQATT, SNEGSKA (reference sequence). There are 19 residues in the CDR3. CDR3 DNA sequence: TGCAGTGCTAGTCGGACGGGACTAGCGGGAGGGGGTTCCTACAATGAGCAGTTCTTC. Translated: CSASRTGLAGGGSYNEQFF.

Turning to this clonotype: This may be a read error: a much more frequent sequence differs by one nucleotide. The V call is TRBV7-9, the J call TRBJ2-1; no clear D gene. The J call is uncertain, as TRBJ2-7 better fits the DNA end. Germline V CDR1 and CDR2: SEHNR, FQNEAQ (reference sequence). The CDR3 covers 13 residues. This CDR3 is CANIKRERNEQYF. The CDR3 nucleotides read TGTGCCAACATTAAGAGAGAGAGGAATGAGCAGTACTTC.

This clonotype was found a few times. The CDR3 spells CASRYGDSPLHF. CDR3 DNA: TGTGCCAGCAGGTACGGGGACTCACCCCTCCACTTT. The chain joins TRBV12-3 or TRBV12-4 to TRBJ1-6; D is perhaps TRBD1 (5 bases). CDR3 length equals 12 residues. Between the trimmed V and J ends, which lost 6 bases and 10 bases, there was a span of 10 bases.

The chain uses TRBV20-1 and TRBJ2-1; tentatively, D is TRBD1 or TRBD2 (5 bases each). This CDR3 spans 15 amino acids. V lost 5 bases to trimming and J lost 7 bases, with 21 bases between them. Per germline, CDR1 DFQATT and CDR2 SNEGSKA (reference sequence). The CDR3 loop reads CSAESPRGGSNEQFF. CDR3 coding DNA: TGCAGTGCTGAGTCCCCGAGGGGCGGAAGTAATGAGCAGTTCTTC.

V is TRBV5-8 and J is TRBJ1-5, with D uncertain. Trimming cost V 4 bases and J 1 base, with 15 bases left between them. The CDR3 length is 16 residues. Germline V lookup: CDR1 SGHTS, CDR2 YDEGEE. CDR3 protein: CASSPRGGWSNQPQHF. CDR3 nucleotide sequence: TGTGCCAGCAGCCCACGGGGTGGTTGGAGCAATCAGCCCCAGCATTTT.

In nucleotides, the CDR3 is TGCGCCAGCAGCCTGATCCCAAGCGCCAGCGAGCAGTTCTTC. This sequence encodes CASSLIPSASEQFF. V and J are TRBV5-1 and TRBJ2-1; D unclear. Germline V gene sequence: CDR1 SGHRS, CDR2 YFSETQ. This CDR3 region has 14 residues. V lost 4 bases to trimming and J lost 10 bases, with 18 bases between them.

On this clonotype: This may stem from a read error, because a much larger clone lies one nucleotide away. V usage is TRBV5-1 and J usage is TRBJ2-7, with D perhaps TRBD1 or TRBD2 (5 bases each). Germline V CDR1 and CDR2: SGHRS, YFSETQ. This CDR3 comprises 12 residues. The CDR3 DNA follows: TGCGCCAGCAGCTTTCCCGGGGACGAGCGGTACTTC. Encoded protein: CASSFPGDERYF.

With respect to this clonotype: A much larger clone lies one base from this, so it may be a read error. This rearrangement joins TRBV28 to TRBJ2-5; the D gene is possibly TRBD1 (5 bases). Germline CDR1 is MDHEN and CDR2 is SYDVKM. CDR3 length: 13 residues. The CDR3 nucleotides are TGTGCCGGCAGTCTCGGACACGAAGAGACCCAGTACTTC. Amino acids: CAGSLGHEETQYF.

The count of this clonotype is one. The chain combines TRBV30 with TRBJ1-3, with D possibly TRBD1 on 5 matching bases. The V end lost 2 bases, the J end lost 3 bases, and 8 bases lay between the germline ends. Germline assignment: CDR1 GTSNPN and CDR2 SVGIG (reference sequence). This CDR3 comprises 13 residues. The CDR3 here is CAWSKRGGNTIYF. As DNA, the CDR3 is TGTGCCTGGAGTAAGAGGGGTGGAAACACCATATATTTT.

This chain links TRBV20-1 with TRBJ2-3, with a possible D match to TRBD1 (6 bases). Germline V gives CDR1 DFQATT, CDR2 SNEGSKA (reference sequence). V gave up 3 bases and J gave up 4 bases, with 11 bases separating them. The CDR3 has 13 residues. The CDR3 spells CSARMTGPDTQYF. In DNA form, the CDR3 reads TGCAGTGCTAGGATGACAGGTCCAGATACGCAGTATTTT.

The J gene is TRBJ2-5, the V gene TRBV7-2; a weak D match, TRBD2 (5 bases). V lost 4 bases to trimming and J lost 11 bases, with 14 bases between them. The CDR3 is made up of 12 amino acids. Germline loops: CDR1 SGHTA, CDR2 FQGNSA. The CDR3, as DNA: TGTGCCAGCAGCTCTAGCCCCCGGAAGCAGTACTTC. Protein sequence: CASSSSPRKQYF.

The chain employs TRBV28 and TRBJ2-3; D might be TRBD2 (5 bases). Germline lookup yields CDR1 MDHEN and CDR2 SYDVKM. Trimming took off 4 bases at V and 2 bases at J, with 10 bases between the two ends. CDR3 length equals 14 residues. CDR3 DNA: TGTGCCAGCAGTTCTAGCAGGCACACAGATACGCAGTATTTT. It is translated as CASSSSRHTDTQYF.

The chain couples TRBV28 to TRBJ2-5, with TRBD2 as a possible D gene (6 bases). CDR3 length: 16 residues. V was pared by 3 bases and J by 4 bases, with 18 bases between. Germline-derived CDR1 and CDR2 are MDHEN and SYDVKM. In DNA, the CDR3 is TGTGCCAGCAGTTTCGCAGGGACGGGAGAGGGAGAGACCCAGTACTTC. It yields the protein CASSFAGTGEGETQYF. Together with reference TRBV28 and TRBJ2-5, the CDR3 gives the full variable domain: DVKVTQSSRYLVKRTGEKVFLECVQDMDHENMFWYRQDPGLGLRLIYFSYDVKMKEKGDIPEGYSVSREKKERFSLILESASTNQTSMYLCASSFAGTGEGETQYFGPGTRLLVL.

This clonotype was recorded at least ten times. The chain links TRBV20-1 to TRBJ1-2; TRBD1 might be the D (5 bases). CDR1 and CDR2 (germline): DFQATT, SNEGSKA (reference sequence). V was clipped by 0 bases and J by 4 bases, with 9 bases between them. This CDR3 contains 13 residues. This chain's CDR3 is CSAREGRFYGYTF. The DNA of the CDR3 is TGCAGTGCTAGAGAGGGACGGTTCTATGGCTACACCTTC.